This entry describes one T cell receptor (beta chain). Positively selected for CCR7, the CD45RO-negative cells used as naive CD8 cells excluded terminally differentiated effector memory CD45RA+ cells. Original analysis: Junction-only immunoSEQ sequences carried no quality scores, so filtering differed. Assay used: immunoSEQ multiplex PCR; TCRdb lists only in-frame clones, some missing. V and J calls plus clone size are reproduced from that table; the DNA served to infer D and trimming. The sample carries 1.5 million to 2.5 million clones, about 94% recorded once. These data belong to a study of shared clonotypes between healthy human individuals. Germline-derived CDR1 and CDR2 are MNHEY and SVGAGI. The J segment lost 6 bases and the V segment lost 7 bases, leaving 6 bases of the junction unmatched. The CDR3 is 13 residues long.

This chain connects TRBV6-5 to TRBJ2-7; TRBD1 agrees at 10 bases. Sequencing input: naive CD8+ T cells sorted from blood. This sequence originates from a man aged 18 to 35 in good health. The CDR3 loop reads CASTQGTGVEQYF. CDR3 coding DNA: TGTGCCAGCACCCAAGGGACAGGGGTCGAGCAGTACTTC.